This T cell receptor (beta chain) was retrieved from a study of PD-L1 blockade in urothelial cancer. In the study overall: Blood analysis took place 3 weeks (second dose) and 6 weeks after treatment start.

The assay was immunoSEQ multiplex PCR, and TCRdb's table has in-frame clones only and misses some. The sample has fewer than 30,000 clones, more than 70% seen once. This CDR3 is 16 amino acids long. Germline CDR1 and CDR2: SGHNT and YYREEE (reference sequence). V was trimmed by 4 bases and J by 0 bases, leaving 15 bases between them. The rearrangement links TRBV5-4 to TRBJ2-3, with a possible D match to TRBD2 (6 bases). The TCR originated in a man in his sixties or seventies with urothelial cancer. Sequencing used PBMCs, obtained around atezolizumab (anti-PD-L1) treatment. The CDR3 nucleotides read TGTGCCAGCAGCGCCGGAGGGAGGACAAGCACAGATACGCAGTATTTT. This sequence encodes CASSAGGRTSTDTQYF.